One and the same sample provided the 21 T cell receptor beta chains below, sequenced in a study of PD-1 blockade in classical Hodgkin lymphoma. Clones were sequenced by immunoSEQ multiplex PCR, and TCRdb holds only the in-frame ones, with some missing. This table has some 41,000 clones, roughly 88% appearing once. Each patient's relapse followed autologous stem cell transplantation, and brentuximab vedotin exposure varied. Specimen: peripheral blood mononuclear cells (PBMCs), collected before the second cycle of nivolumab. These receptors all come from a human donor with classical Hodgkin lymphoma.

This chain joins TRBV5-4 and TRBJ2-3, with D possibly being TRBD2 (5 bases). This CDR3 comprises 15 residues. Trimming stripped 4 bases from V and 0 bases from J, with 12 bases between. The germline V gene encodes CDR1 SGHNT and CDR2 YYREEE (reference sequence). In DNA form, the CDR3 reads TGTGCCAGCAGCCCACCGAGGACTAGCACAGATACGCAGTATTTT. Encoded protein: CASSPPRTSTDTQYF.

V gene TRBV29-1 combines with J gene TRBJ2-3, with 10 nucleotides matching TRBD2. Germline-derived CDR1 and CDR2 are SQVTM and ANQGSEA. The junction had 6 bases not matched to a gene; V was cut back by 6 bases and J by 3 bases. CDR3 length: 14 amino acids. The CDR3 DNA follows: TGCAGCGTAGCTAGCGGGAGTTTAACAGATACGCAGTATTTT. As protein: CSVASGSLTDTQYF.

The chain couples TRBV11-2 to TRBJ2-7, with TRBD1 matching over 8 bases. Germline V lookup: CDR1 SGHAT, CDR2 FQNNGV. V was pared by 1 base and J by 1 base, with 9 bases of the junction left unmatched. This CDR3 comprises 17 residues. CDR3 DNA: TGTGCCAGCAGCTTAGGGAGACAGGGGAAATTATCCTACGAGCAGTACTTC. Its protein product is CASSLGRQGKLSYEQYF.

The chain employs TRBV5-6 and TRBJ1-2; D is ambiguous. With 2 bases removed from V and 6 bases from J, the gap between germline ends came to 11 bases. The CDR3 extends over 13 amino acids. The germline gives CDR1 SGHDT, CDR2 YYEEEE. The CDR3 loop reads CASSFVGFDGYTF. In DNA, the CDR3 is TGTGCCAGCAGCTTCGTAGGGTTCGATGGCTACACCTTC.

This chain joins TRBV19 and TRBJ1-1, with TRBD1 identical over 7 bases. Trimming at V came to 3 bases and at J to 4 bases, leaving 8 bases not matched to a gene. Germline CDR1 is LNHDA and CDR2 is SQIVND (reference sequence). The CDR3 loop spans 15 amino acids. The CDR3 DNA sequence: TGTGCCAGTAGTATCTTACAGGGGCTGGGCACTGAAGCTTTCTTT. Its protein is CASSILQGLGTEAFF.

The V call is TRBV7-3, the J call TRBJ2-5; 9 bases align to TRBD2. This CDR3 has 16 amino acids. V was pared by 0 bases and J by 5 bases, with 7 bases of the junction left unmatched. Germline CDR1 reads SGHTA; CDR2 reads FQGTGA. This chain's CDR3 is CASSLTSGRGEETQYF. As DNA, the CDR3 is TGTGCCAGCAGCTTAACTAGCGGGAGAGGGGAGGAGACCCAGTACTTC. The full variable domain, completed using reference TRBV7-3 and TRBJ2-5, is GAGVSQTPSNKVTEKGKYVELRCDPISGHTALYWYRQSLGQGPEFLIYFQGTGAADDSGLPNDRFFAVRPEGSVSTLKIQRTERGDSAVYLCASSLTSGRGEETQYFGPGTRLLVL.

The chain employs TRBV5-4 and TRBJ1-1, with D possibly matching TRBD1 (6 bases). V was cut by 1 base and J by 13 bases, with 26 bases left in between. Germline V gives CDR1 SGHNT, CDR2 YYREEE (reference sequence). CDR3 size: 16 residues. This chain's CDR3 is CASSLNRGGAHSGYFF. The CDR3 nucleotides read TGTGCCAGCAGCTTGAATCGGGGGGGCGCTCACTCAGGGTATTTCTTT.

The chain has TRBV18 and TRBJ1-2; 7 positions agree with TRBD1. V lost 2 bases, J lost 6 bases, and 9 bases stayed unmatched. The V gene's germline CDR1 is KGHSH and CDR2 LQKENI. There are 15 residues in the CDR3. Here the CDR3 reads CASSPIGGILNGYTF. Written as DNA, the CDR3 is TGTGCCAGCTCACCAATAGGGGGCATCTTGAATGGCTACACCTTC.

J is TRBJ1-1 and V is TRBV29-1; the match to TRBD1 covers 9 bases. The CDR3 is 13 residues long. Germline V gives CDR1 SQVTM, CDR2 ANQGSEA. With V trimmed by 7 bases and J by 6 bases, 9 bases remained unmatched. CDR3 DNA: TGCAGCGCTACTAGGGACAGGGTGGCTGAAGCTTTCTTT. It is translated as CSATRDRVAEAFF. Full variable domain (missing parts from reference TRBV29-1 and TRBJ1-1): SAVISQKPSRDICQRGTSLTIQCQVDSQVTMMFWYRQQPGQSLTLIATANQGSEATYESGFVIDKFPISRPNLTFSTLTVSNMSPEDSSIYLCSATRDRVAEAFFGQGTRLTVV.

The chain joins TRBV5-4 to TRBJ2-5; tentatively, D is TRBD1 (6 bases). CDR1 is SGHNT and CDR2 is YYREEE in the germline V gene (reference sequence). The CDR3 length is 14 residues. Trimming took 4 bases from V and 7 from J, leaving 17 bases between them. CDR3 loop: CASSPGTQVGTQYF. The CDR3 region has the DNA TGTGCCAGCAGCCCTGGGACACAAGTAGGGACCCAGTACTTC. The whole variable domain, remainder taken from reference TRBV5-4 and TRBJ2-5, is ETGVTQSPTHLIKTRGQQVTLRCSSQSGHNTVSWYQQALGQGPQFIFQYYREEENGRGNFPPRFSGLQFPNYSSELNVNALELDDSALYLCASSPGTQVGTQYFGPGTRLLVL.

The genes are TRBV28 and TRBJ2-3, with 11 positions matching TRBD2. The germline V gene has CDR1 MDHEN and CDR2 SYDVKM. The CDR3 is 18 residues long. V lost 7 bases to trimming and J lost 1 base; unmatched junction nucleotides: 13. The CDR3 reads CASIHSGRATQGTDTQYF. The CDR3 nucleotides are TGTGCCAGCATCCATAGCGGGAGGGCGACGCAAGGCACAGATACGCAGTATTTT.

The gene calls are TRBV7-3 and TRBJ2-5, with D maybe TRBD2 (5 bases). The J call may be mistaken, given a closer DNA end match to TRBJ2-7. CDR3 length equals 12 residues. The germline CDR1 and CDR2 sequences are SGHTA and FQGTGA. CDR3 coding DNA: TGTGCCAGCAGCTTGTCGGGGAACGAGCAGTACTTC. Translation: CASSLSGNEQYF.

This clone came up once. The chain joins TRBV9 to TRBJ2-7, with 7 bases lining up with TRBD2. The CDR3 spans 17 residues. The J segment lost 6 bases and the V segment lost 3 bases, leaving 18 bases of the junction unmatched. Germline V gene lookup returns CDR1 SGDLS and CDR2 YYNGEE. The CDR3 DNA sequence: TGTGCCAGCAGCGGGGGCTCCCTAGCGGCATCCCTTTCCGAGCAGTACTTC. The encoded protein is CASSGGSLAASLSEQYF.

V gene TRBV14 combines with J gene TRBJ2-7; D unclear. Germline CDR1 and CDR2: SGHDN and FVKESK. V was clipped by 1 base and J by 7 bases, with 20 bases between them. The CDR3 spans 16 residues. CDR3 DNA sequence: TGTGCCAGCAGCCAAGGGGCTCGGTTGGGCTGGCGGGAGCAGTACTTC. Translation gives CASSQGARLGWREQYF.

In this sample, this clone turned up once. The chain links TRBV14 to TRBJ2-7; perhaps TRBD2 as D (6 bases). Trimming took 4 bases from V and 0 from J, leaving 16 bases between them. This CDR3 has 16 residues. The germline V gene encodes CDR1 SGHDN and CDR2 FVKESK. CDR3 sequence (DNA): TGTGCCAGCAGCCCCGGGAGCGGGCGCGTCTCCTACGAGCAGTACTTC. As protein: CASSPGSGRVSYEQYF.

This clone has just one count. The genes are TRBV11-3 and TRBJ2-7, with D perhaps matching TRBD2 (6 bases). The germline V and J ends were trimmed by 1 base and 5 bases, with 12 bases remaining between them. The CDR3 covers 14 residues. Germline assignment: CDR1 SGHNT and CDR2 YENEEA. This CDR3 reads CASSLVRGGHEQYF. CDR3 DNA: TGTGCCAGCAGCTTAGTGCGGGGAGGCCACGAGCAGTACTTC.

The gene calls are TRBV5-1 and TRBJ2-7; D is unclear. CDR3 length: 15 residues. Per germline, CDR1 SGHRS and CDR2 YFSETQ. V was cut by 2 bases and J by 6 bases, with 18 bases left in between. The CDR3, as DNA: TGCGCCAGCAGCTTAGAATCGATGTCGGTTTCCGAGCAGTACTTC. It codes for CASSLESMSVSEQYF.

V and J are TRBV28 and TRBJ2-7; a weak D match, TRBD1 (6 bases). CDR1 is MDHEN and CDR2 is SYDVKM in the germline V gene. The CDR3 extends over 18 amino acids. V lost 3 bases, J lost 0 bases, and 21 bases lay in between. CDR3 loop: CASSLGTPGGGFSYEQYF. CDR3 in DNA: TGTGCCAGCAGTTTGGGGACACCAGGAGGTGGTTTCTCCTACGAGCAGTACTTC.

This chain's CDR3 is CASSENRIVNTEAFF. The CDR3, as DNA: TGTGCCAGCAGTGAAAACAGGATCGTGAACACTGAAGCTTTCTTT. This rearrangement joins TRBV25-1 to TRBJ1-1; tentative D call: TRBD1 (5 bases). The CDR3 runs to 15 residues. Germline V gene sequence: CDR1 MGHDK, CDR2 SYGVNS. V gave up 2 bases and J gave up 0 bases, with 10 bases separating them.

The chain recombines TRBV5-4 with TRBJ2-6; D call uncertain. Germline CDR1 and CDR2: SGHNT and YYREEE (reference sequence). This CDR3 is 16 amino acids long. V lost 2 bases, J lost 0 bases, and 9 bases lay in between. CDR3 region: CASSLGLGSGANVLTF. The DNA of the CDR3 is TGTGCCAGCAGCTTAGGGTTGGGCTCTGGGGCCAACGTCCTGACTTTC.

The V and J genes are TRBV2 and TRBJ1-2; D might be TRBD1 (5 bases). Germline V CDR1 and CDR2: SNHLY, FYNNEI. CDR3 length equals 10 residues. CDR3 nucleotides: TGTGCAGCGGGGGTTATTGGCTACACCTTC. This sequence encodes CAAGVIGYTF. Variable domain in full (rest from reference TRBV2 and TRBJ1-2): EPEVTQTPSHQVTQMGQEVILRCVPISNHLYFYWYRQILGQKVEFLVSFYNNEISEKSEIFDDQFSVERPDGSNFTLKIRSTKLEDSAMYFCAAGVIGYTFGSGTRLTVV.